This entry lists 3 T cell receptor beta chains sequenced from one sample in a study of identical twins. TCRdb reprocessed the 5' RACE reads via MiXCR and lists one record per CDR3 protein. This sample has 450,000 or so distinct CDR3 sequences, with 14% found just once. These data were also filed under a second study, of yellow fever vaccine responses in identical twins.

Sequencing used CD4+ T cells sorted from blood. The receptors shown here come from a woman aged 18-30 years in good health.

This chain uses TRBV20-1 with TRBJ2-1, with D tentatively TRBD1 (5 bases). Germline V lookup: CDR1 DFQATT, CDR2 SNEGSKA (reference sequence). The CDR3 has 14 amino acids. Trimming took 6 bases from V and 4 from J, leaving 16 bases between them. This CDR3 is CSATTAQAYNEQFF. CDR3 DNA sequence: TGCAGTGCCACGACAGCCCAAGCATACAATGAGCAGTTCTTC.

CDR3 protein: CASSFYLGGGGSPLHF. As DNA, the CDR3 is TGTGCCAGCAGTTTTTATTTAGGGGGCGGAGGTTCACCCCTCCACTTT. J is TRBJ1-6 and V is TRBV27, with 7 positions matching TRBD1. Germline V lookup: CDR1 MNHEY, CDR2 SMNVEV (reference sequence). The CDR3 is 16 amino acids. J was trimmed by 9 bases and V by 3 bases; bases with no gene match: 11.

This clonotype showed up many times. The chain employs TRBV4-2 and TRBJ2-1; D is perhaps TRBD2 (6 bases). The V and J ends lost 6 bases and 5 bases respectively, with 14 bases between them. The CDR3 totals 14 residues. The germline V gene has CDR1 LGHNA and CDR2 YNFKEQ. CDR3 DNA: TGTGCCAGCAGGGTCCGGGAGCTAAACAATGAGCAGTTCTTC. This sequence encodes CASRVRELNNEQFF.